This TCR beta chain was profiled in a study of patients and donors after allogeneic stem cell transplantation. Germline values: CDR1 MNHEY, CDR2 SMNVEV (reference sequence). The CDR3 contains 14 residues. V lost 5 bases, J lost 10 bases, and 15 bases lay in between. MiXCR, applied by TCRdb to the RT-PCR reads, yields one record per CDR3 protein. The sample yields about 400,000 distinct CDR3 sequences, approximately 16% seen once. The receptor was isolated from a human donor who was either an allogeneic HSCT recipient or a stem cell or donor lymphocyte infusion donor (not recorded which). It is not recorded whose cells these are; they may come from a transplant donor. The gene calls are TRBV27 and TRBJ1-6; D possibly corresponds to TRBD1 (6 bases). Material for sequencing was blood, either unsorted or a sorted T cell fraction (not recorded which). The CDR3 DNA follows: TGTGCCAGCAGTCCAAACAGGGTGCAATCACCCCTCCACTTT. The encoded protein is CASSPNRVQSPLHF.